This T cell receptor beta chain was sequenced during a study of blood T cells in healthy people across ages. Primers used in a second PCR of roughly 7 to 12 cycles were a sample-barcoded 5' primer and a J-beta primer mix. One entry per CDR3 protein, called by TCRdb with MiXCR from the 5' RACE reads. The data hold 950,000 to 1,200,000 distinct CDR3 sequences, with more than 30% observed a single time. The V and J ends lost 3 bases and 4 bases, in that order; junction bases with no gene match: 12. The CDR3 contains 17 residues. The germline CDR1 and CDR2 sequences are MDHEN and SYDVKM. This rearrangement joins TRBV28 to TRBJ2-1, with 7 bases that match TRBD1. This TCR derives from a young man in good health. The specimen sequenced was blood. The CDR3, as DNA: TGTGCCAGCAGTTTTGAAATAAGGGGGCGAGGTTACAATGAGCAGTTCTTC. Translated: CASSFEIRGRGYNEQFF. Complete variable domain (other parts from reference TRBV28 and TRBJ2-1): DVKVTQSSRYLVKRTGEKVFLECVQDMDHENMFWYRQDPGLGLRLIYFSYDVKMKEKGDIPEGYSVSREKKERFSLILESASTNQTSMYLCASSFEIRGRGYNEQFFGPGTRLTVL.